One sample yielded the 9 T cell receptor beta chains listed below, sequenced in a study of blood T cell repertoires in COVID-19. Sequencing used immunoSEQ multiplex PCR; TCRdb keeps in-frame clones, though not all of them. Of roughly 150,000 clones in the sample, more than 65% were seen once. The sample taken for sequencing was peripheral blood. These TCRs come from a woman between 50 and 59 years old in a cohort sampled during active or convalescent COVID-19.

The chain links TRBV7-8 to TRBJ2-1; the D is unclear. Germline lookup yields CDR1 SGHVS and CDR2 FQNEAQ. The V gene lost 3 bases and the J gene lost 8 bases, with 5 bases spanning the gap. The CDR3 extends over 11 amino acids. The chain's CDR3 is CASSFLYEQFF. The CDR3 DNA reads TGTGCCAGCAGCTTTCTCTATGAGCAGTTCTTC. The full variable domain, with the rest looked up from reference TRBV7-8 and TRBJ2-1, is GAGVSQSPRYKVAKRGQDVALRCDPISGHVSLFWYQQALGQGPEFLTYFQNEAQLDKSGLPSDRFFAERPEGSVSTLKIQRTQQEDSAVYLCASSFLYEQFFGPGTRLTVL.

The chain recombines TRBV18 with TRBJ1-4; D may be TRBD1 (6 bases). There are 18 residues in the CDR3. Looked up from germline, CDR1 is KGHSH and CDR2 is LQKENI. The ends were cut back, 3 bases at V and 7 bases at J, with 24 bases in the middle. CDR3 amino acids: CASSPNTASVGASEKLFF. Here the CDR3 DNA reads TGTGCCAGCTCACCGAACACCGCCTCGGTGGGGGCGTCTGAAAAACTGTTTTTT.

The V and J genes are TRBV2 and TRBJ1-5; D gene ambiguous. This CDR3 is 15 amino acids long. Trimming shortened V by 7 bases and J by 5 bases, and 18 bases separated the two germline ends. CDR1 and CDR2 (germline): SNHLY, FYNNEI. CDR3 amino acids: CASMRDLGSYQPQHF. CDR3 bases: TGTGCCAGCATGCGGGATCTGGGCTCCTATCAGCCCCAGCATTTT.

This chain connects TRBV11-3 to TRBJ2-1, with 7 bases identical to TRBD1. CDR1 is SGHNT, CDR2 YENEEA, per germline. The CDR3 consists of 19 residues. With V trimmed by 1 base and J by 5 bases, 17 bases remained unmatched. This CDR3 is CASSLGRWAGGSTHNEQFF. CDR3 bases: TGTGCCAGCAGCTTAGGACGGTGGGCAGGGGGAAGTACACACAATGAGCAGTTCTTC. The variable domain in full, with the rest retrieved from reference TRBV11-3 and TRBJ2-1, is EAGVVQSPRYKIIEKKQPVAFWCNPISGHNTLYWYLQNLGQGPELLIRYENEEAVDDSQLPKDRFSAERLKGVDSTLKIQPAELGDSAVYLCASSLGRWAGGSTHNEQFFGPGTRLTVL.

The V gene is TRBV6-6, the J gene TRBJ2-5; 8 nucleotides agree with TRBD2. The junction had 6 bases not matched to a gene; V was cut back by 2 bases and J by 4 bases. Germline-derived CDR1 and CDR2 are MNHNY and SVGAGI (reference sequence). CDR3 size: 15 residues. The CDR3 DNA sequence: TGTGCCAGCAGTTACAGAGCGGGGGCTGGAGAGACCCAGTACTTC. It specifies CASSYRAGAGETQYF.

This rearrangement joins TRBV13 to TRBJ2-7, with 10 bases aligning to TRBD1. V lost 5 bases and J lost 2; bases outside the gene matches: 6. Per germline, CDR1 PRHDT and CDR2 FYEKMQ (reference sequence). The CDR3 spans 15 residues. As DNA, the CDR3 is TGTGCCAGCAGCGTCCGGGACAGGGGACCCTACGAGCAGTACTTC. The encoded protein is CASSVRDRGPYEQYF.

This rearrangement joins TRBV15 to TRBJ2-2; 7 nucleotides agree with TRBD1. Losses at the gene ends were 2 bases for V and 1 base for J; bases not matched to a gene: 1. This CDR3 comprises 15 residues. Looked up from germline, CDR1 is LNHNV and CDR2 is YYDKDF (reference sequence). In DNA form, the CDR3 reads TGTGCCACCAGCAGATACAGGGGGAACACCGGGGAGCTGTTTTTT. Encoded protein: CATSRYRGNTGELFF. Complete variable domain (other parts from reference TRBV15 and TRBJ2-2): DAMVIQNPRYQVTQFGKPVTLSCSQTLNHNVMYWYQQKSSQAPKLLFHYYDKDFNNEADTPDNFQSRRPNTSFCFLDIRSPGLGDTAMYLCATSRYRGNTGELFFGEGSRLTVL.

The genes are TRBV9 and TRBJ1-1; possibly TRBD1 for D (5 bases). The CDR3 length is 14 residues. In germline, CDR1 is SGDLS, CDR2 YYNGEE. V shed 4 bases and J shed 3 bases, with 13 bases lying between them. The CDR3 protein is CASSPGVADTEAFF. CDR3 in DNA: TGTGCCAGCAGCCCGGGGGTTGCGGACACTGAAGCTTTCTTT. The whole variable domain, remainder taken from reference TRBV9 and TRBJ1-1, is DSGVTQTPKHLITATGQRVTLRCSPRSGDLSVYWYQQSLDQGLQFLIQYYNGEERAKGNILERFSAQQFPDLHSELNLSSLELGDSALYFCASSPGVADTEAFFGQGTRLTVV.

This chain connects TRBV27 to TRBJ1-6, with D possibly matching TRBD1 (6 bases). Per germline, CDR1 MNHEY and CDR2 SMNVEV (reference sequence). There are 16 residues in the CDR3. The V and J ends lost 5 bases and 9 bases respectively, with 20 bases between them. This chain's CDR3 is CASSPTATGRGSPLHF. DNA for the CDR3: TGTGCCAGCAGTCCCACCGCCACAGGGAGAGGTTCACCCCTCCACTTT.